The sample holds a few counts of the clone carrying this TCR beta chain. The V gene end was trimmed by 4 bases and the J gene end by 2 bases; junction bases not matched to a gene: 8. The CDR3 has 16 residues. This entry comes from a study of blood T cell repertoires in COVID-19. TCRdb's table, derived via immunoSEQ multiplex PCR, lists solely in-frame clones and lacks some. The sample carries hundreds of thousands of clones, about 90% recorded once. The sequence derives from a man aged 35 to 55 in a cohort exposed to, infected with or recovered from COVID-19 (not recorded which). Sequenced sample: PBMCs or T cells enriched from blood (not recorded which). This rearrangement joins TRBV23-1 to TRBJ2-1; TRBD1 aligns across 7 bases. TRBV23-1 counts as an open reading frame of uncertain function. CDR3 sequence reads: CASSPSRQGAYNEQFF. The CDR3 DNA reads as TGCGCCAGCAGTCCTTCCCGACAGGGCGCCTACAATGAGCAGTTCTTC.